This paragraph covers one TCR beta chain sequence. Its recognized antigen is unknown. Base qualities are not recorded, but no much larger clone differs from it by a single base. TCR CDR3 regions were amplified from genomic DNA by multiplex PCR using the deep immunoSEQ assay. Extracted genomic DNA from each cell subset was spread evenly across all wells of several immunoSEQ 96-well plates, with each plate serving as a replicate. Each replicate PCR for unsorted PBMC received roughly 0.3 ug genomic DNA, equal to approximately 30,000 T cell genomes. Ten immunoSEQ deep assay plates were used to sequence unsorted PBMC genomic DNA. The purified libraries were quantified using a Qubit 3.0 fluorometer, sized with a Bioanalyzer 2100, and then quantified again using the KAPA Library Quantification kit. Each immunoSEQ 96-well plate was sequenced on its own single-read 150-cycle Illumina NextSeq 550 flow cell. Regarding the original processing steps: Because only junctional sequences without quality scores were contained in the immunoSEQ output, filtering matching that applied to full-length reads could not be performed. To assign V/J genes and CDR3, sequences were annotated against IMGT germline references using PyIR, a Python wrapper for IgBLAST v1.9. Any read was removed if the V/J assignment was weak (E-value above 1e-6), the CDR3 was missing, or the read contained stop codons, out-of-frame junctions, or ambiguous translated residues. V3J clonotypes were defined by identical inferred V gene, J gene, and CDR3 amino acid sequence. The percentage overlap between two repertoires was calculated by dividing the number of shared unique clonotypes by the size of the smaller repertoire. Repertoire richness was assessed with RTK rarefaction, the Chao1 estimator, and Recon v2.1 estimates of unobserved clonotypes. TCRdb retrieved this table from immuneACCESS and kept in-frame rearrangements only. Not all clones are present; in checked studies, unresolved V genes account for under half, and no reason is known for the remainder. The D gene and trimming were derived from the DNA, and the V and J assignments and clone size from that table. This sample holds about 560,000 clones; 70% to 80% were observed only once. The ten top clones hold 12% of the sample.

The data originate from a study of shared clonotypes between healthy human individuals (dated by TCRdb to the early 2020s). As for the study more broadly: Three men and two women, aged 18 to 49 years, made up the cohort. Libraries were prepared and TCR repertoires were sequenced by different laboratories using diverse techniques, in order to increase sequencing depth and limit assay-specific biases. To estimate repertoire size and how much clonotype sharing occurs between individuals, the study deeply sequenced the blood TCR repertoires of about five healthy adults. Each donor's leukapheresis produced roughly between about 0.85 and 10 billion PBMCs.

The research as a whole found: Pairwise subsampling led to the expectation that sequencing depth would affect the degree of clonotype sharing among donors. Sampling was limited to blood, and TCR repertoires in tissue likely differ from TCR repertoires in blood. The genetic and exposure-history diversity represented was limited by the small number of donors.

The germline V end is reduced by 7 bases and the J end by 7 bases; junction bases left unmatched: 8. The germline V gene provides CDR1 WSHSY and CDR2 SAAADI. Its CDR3 holds 15 amino acids, cysteine through phenylalanine. The only DNA kept is the CDR3, 45 bases in frame from the first base. The donors were healthy, HIV-negative adults who had no recently reported acute infections or vaccinations. Only Caucasian adults living in Nashville, Tennessee, USA were represented among the donors. For unsorted samples, about 90 million PBMCs were counted and genomic DNA was extracted with the QIAamp DNA Blood Mini kit. Blood was obtained by leukapheresis, after which PBMCs were separated by Ficoll-Histopaque density gradient centrifugation and cryopreserved in liquid nitrogen vapor phase.

The clonotype was recovered from a woman between 40 and 55 years old in good health. Some clones in this sample may be carry-over from other donors' samples. The sequence is built from TRBV10-2 and TRBJ2-2; 11 junctional bases match TRBD2. Input material: PBMCs. The CDR3 has the sequence CASKGLAATGGELFF. The DNA reads as follows: TGCGCCAGCAAGGGACTAGCGGCCACCGGCGGGGAGCTGTTTTTT.